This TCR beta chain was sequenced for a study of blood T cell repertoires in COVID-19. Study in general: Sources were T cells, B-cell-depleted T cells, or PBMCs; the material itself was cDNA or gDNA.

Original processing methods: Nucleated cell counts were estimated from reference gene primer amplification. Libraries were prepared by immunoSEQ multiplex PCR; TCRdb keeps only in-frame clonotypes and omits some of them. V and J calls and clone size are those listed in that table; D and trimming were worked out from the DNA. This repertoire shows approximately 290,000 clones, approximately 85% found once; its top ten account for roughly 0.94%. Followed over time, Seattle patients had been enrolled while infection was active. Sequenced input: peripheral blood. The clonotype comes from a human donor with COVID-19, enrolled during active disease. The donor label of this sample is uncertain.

Written as DNA, the CDR3 is TGTGCCAGTAGTACATCTGGGGCCAACGTCCTGACTTTC. This translates into CASSTSGANVLTF. The chain uses TRBV19 and TRBJ2-6; D call uncertain. The V end lost 4 bases, the J end lost 1 base, and 2 bases lay between the germline ends. The CDR3 extends over 13 amino acids. Germline CDR1 is LNHDA and CDR2 is SQIVND (reference sequence).